These 7 T cell receptor beta chains came from one sample sequenced in a study of post-analysis software for immune sequencing data. Their antigens remain unidentified. Notes on the study in general: Comparison of patients with controls showed about 5 TRBV segments more frequent in patients, TRBV5-6, TRBV5-1 and TRBV20-1 among them.

The authors incorporated unique molecular identifiers into the TCR beta cDNA libraries. TCRdb re-derived calls from the PCR reads in MiXCR, one entry per CDR3 protein. The data contain about 760,000 distinct CDR3 sequences, around 27% of them seen just once; the ten biggest clones take up around 0.6%. The sequenced sample was blood. The receptors come from a girl aged 5-17 years with multiple sclerosis.

The sample holds many counts of this clonotype. This chain joins TRBV7-7 and TRBJ2-1, with 11 bases aligning to TRBD2. With 1 base clipped from V and 6 bases from J, the junction kept 2 bases outside the gene matches. The germline gives CDR1 SSHAT, CDR2 FNYEAQ (reference sequence). The length of the CDR3 is 15 residues. CDR3 loop: CASSLGLAGLNEQFF. Here the CDR3 DNA reads TGTGCCAGCAGCTTAGGACTAGCGGGGCTCAATGAGCAGTTCTTC.

J is TRBJ2-1 and V is TRBV6-2 or TRBV6-3; no reliable D call. Trimming stripped 7 bases from V and 5 bases from J, with 6 bases between. The V gene's germline CDR1 is MNHEY and CDR2 SVGEGT. This CDR3 is 11 amino acids long. The chain's CDR3 is CASKRNNEQFF. CDR3 nucleotides: TGTGCCAGCAAGAGAAACAATGAGCAGTTCTTC.

The rearrangement links TRBV9 to TRBJ2-3, with D possibly matching TRBD1 (6 bases). This CDR3 has 15 residues. The V end lost 4 bases, the J end lost 4 bases, and 16 bases lay between the germline ends. Per the germline V gene, CDR1 is SGDLS and CDR2 is YYNGEE. CDR3 nucleotides: TGTGCCAGCAGCCCTCGACTAAGGGGGTCAGATACGCAGTATTTT. This gives the protein CASSPRLRGSDTQYF.

A few counts support this clonotype. This chain connects TRBV6-1 to TRBJ1-1, with D tentatively TRBD1 (5 bases). CDR3 length equals 15 residues. Germline lookup yields CDR1 MNHNS and CDR2 SASEGT. V lost 1 base and J lost 5, with 14 bases in between. The chain's CDR3 is CASSEESRGGTEAFF. DNA of the CDR3: TGTGCCAGCAGTGAAGAGTCTCGTGGGGGGACTGAAGCTTTCTTT.

This clonotype was counted once. The chain carries TRBV25-1 and TRBJ1-4; a weak D match, TRBD1 (5 bases). The CDR3 extends over 14 amino acids. The V gene's germline CDR1 is MGHDK and CDR2 SYGVNS. The germline V and J ends were trimmed by 2 bases and 8 bases, with 12 bases remaining between them. CDR3 in amino acids: CASSENRKREKLFF. For the CDR3, the DNA is TGTGCCAGCAGTGAAAACAGGAAGAGGGAAAAACTGTTTTTT.

The V and J genes are TRBV7-2 and TRBJ2-5, with D hard to call. The germline V gene has CDR1 SGHTA and CDR2 FQGNSA. This CDR3 has 13 amino acids. The V and J ends lost 5 bases and 2 bases respectively, with 9 bases between them. CDR3 residues: CASSRDKQETQYF. As DNA, the CDR3 is TGTGCCAGCAGCCGAGACAAGCAAGAGACCCAGTACTTC. The full variable domain, in which reference TRBV7-2 and TRBJ2-5 provide the parts outside the CDR3, is GAGVSQSPSNKVTEKGKDVELRCDPISGHTALYWYRQSLGQGLEFLIYFQGNSAPDKSGLPSDRFSAERTGGSVSTLTIQRTQQEDSAVYLCASSRDKQETQYFGPGTRLLVL.

The rearrangement links TRBV5-1 to TRBJ2-1; D not certain. Trimming removed 0 bases at V and 7 bases at J, with 14 bases between. The CDR3 runs to 15 residues. In germline, CDR1 is SGHRS, CDR2 YFSETQ. The CDR3 DNA is TGCGCCAGCAGCTTGGACTCGTACAACGGTAATGAGCAGTTCTTC. The encoded protein is CASSLDSYNGNEQFF.